Below, 28 T cell receptor beta chains from the same sample are listed, as sequenced in a study of T cell repertoires in cytomegalovirus infection. Each CDR3 protein gets one entry after TCRdb re-called the reads with MiXCR. The profile shows about 230,000 distinct CDR3 sequences, around 6.2% of them singletons. The sequenced material came from PBMCs. All receptors come from a human donor in good health (CMV status not recorded). Some clones in this sample may be carry-over from other donors' samples.

The gene calls are TRBV25-1 and TRBJ2-4; 7 bases agree with TRBD1. In germline, CDR1 is MGHDK, CDR2 SYGVNS. V lost 4 bases and J lost 9; bases outside the gene matches: 6. The CDR3 is made up of 13 amino acids. The CDR3 DNA reads TGTGCCAGCAGTGTGTCAACAGGGGCCATTCAGTACTTC. It is translated as CASSVSTGAIQYF.

This clonotype was counted many times. This sequence joins TRBV7-9 and TRBJ1-1, with TRBD1 matching over 8 bases. V lost 3 bases, J lost 6 bases, and 15 bases stayed unmatched. The CDR3 consists of 17 residues. Germline loops: CDR1 SEHNR, CDR2 FQNEAQ (reference sequence). CDR3 nucleotide sequence: TGTGCCAGCAGCTTCCATGACTGGACAGGGAGCGGAGCTGAAGCTTTCTTT. The encoded protein is CASSFHDWTGSGAEAFF.

This clonotype was picked up many times. This chain connects TRBV24-1 to TRBJ2-3; 8 nucleotides line up with TRBD1. The V and J ends lost 4 bases and 2 bases, in that order; junction bases with no gene match: 10. The length of the CDR3 is 17 residues. CDR1 and CDR2 from the germline V gene are KGHDR and SFDVKD. CDR3 sequence (DNA): TGTGCCACCAGTGAGGGAATTGACAGGGGCCCCACAGATACGCAGTATTTT. It encodes CATSEGIDRGPTDTQYF.

This clonotype was counted many times. The chain combines TRBV7-2 with TRBJ1-2, with D possibly being TRBD1 (6 bases). The V and J ends lost 4 bases and 8 bases respectively, with 20 bases between them. This CDR3 has 15 residues. Germline values: CDR1 SGHTA, CDR2 FQGNSA. Written as DNA, the CDR3 is TGTGCCAGCAGCTCTCGCGAGCCGGGGGCGCGAGGCTACACCTTC. The encoded protein is CASSSREPGARGYTF.

This clonotype was seen many times. V and J are TRBV7-2 and TRBJ1-4, with 8 nucleotides matching TRBD1. Germline lookup yields CDR1 SGHTA and CDR2 FQGNSA. With 4 bases clipped from V and 2 bases from J, the junction kept 3 bases outside the gene matches. The CDR3 runs 15 residues. DNA for the CDR3: TGTGCCAGCAGCTCTTGGACAGGGACTAATGAAAAACTGTTTTTT. Its translation: CASSSWTGTNEKLFF.

This clonotype has only a few counts. The chain employs TRBV20-1 and TRBJ1-6, with D perhaps matching TRBD1 (5 bases). CDR1 and CDR2 (germline): DFQATT, SNEGSKA (reference sequence). The CDR3 runs 15 residues. Trimming took off 6 bases at V and 2 bases at J, with 14 bases between the two ends. The DNA of the CDR3 is TGCAGTGCCCGGGGACGGGCCGCCTATAATTCACCCCTCCACTTT. It is translated as CSARGRAAYNSPLHF.

This clonotype was counted many times. The rearrangement uses TRBV6-1 and TRBJ2-3; D is unclear. The CDR3 sequence is 14 residues long. The V gene's germline CDR1 is MNHNS and CDR2 SASEGT. Trimming removed 0 bases at V and 7 bases at J, with 11 bases between. The CDR3 DNA reads TGTGCCAGCAGTGAAGCCCATATGAACAATACGCAGTATTTT. Protein: CASSEAHMNNTQYF.

This clonotype has at least ten counts. V is TRBV11-2 and J is TRBJ1-2; D unclear. The CDR3 covers 12 residues. Trimming took 5 bases from V and 10 from J, leaving 14 bases between them. Germline V gene sequence: CDR1 SGHAT, CDR2 FQNNGV. For the CDR3, the DNA is TGTGCCAGCAGCGTAGGTCCATCTTTCTACACCTTC. Amino acids: CASSVGPSFYTF.

This clonotype was recorded many times. V is TRBV29-1 and J is TRBJ1-1; TRBD1 matches 10 bases. V dropped 7 bases and J dropped 4; count of bases not matched to a gene: 6. Germline V gene data show CDR1 as SQVTM and CDR2 as ANQGSEA. This CDR3 is 13 amino acids long. CDR3 nucleotide sequence: TGCAGCGCCGACAGGGGGCCTGGCACTGAAGCTTTCTTT. Translated, it gives CSADRGPGTEAFF.

Only a few counts were recorded for this clonotype. This sequence joins TRBV28 and TRBJ1-1; D unclear. The CDR3 covers 12 residues. V was clipped by 8 bases and J by 7 bases, with 14 bases between them. The germline V gene encodes CDR1 MDHEN and CDR2 SYDVKM. Written as DNA, the CDR3 is TGTGCCAGCGACTCGTGGACGGGTGAAGCTTTCTTT. As protein: CASDSWTGEAFF.

This clonotype was seen at least ten times. The chain uses TRBV7-8 and TRBJ2-5; 7 bases fit TRBD2. The length of the CDR3 is 16 residues. V gave up 0 bases and J gave up 5 bases; unmatched junction bases: 9. Germline CDR1 is SGHVS and CDR2 is FQNEAQ. The CDR3 region is CASSLAREAGVETQYF. CDR3 bases: TGTGCCAGCAGCTTAGCGCGAGAGGCGGGGGTGGAGACCCAGTACTTC.

This clonotype came up many times. This sequence joins TRBV7-8 and TRBJ2-1; a possible D gene is TRBD2 (7 bases). CDR3 size: 15 residues. V lost 5 bases and J lost 8, with 19 bases in between. Per the germline V gene, CDR1 is SGHVS and CDR2 is FQNEAQ. The CDR3 loop reads CASSPDGGGADEQFF. DNA of the CDR3: TGTGCCAGCAGCCCAGATGGGGGGGGGGCCGATGAGCAGTTCTTC.

This clonotype was recorded at least ten times. The rearrangement uses TRBV7-2 and TRBJ2-2; possible D gene TRBD1, 5 bases. The CDR3 extends over 14 amino acids. Trimming took off 4 bases at V and 6 bases at J, with 12 bases between the two ends. The germline V gene encodes CDR1 SGHTA and CDR2 FQGNSA. DNA for the CDR3: TGTGCCAGCAGCTCCACAGGTGGCGCCGGGGAGCTGTTTTTT. Translation gives CASSSTGGAGELFF. Full variable domain (rest looked up from reference TRBV7-2 and TRBJ2-2): GAGVSQSPSNKVTEKGKDVELRCDPISGHTALYWYRQSLGQGLEFLIYFQGNSAPDKSGLPSDRFSAERTGGSVSTLTIQRTQQEDSAVYLCASSSTGGAGELFFGEGSRLTVL.

This clonotype has a handful of counts. The rearrangement joins TRBV20-1 to TRBJ1-6; tentatively, D is TRBD1 (5 bases). V lost 0 bases and J lost 5, with 14 bases in between. Germline V gene sequence: CDR1 DFQATT, CDR2 SNEGSKA (reference sequence). The CDR3 runs to 16 residues. For the CDR3, the DNA is TGCAGTGCTAGAGATTCAGGGCAAGCCAATAATTCACCCCTCCACTTT. It translates to CSARDSGQANNSPLHF.

This clonotype was seen at least ten times. This chain joins TRBV5-1 and TRBJ2-7, with 10 bases fitting TRBD1. CDR3 length: 16 amino acids. Germline trimming cut 4 bases from V and 3 bases from J; bases unmatched to any gene: 10. Germline loops: CDR1 SGHRS, CDR2 YFSETQ. The CDR3 DNA reads as TGCGCCAGCAGCCAACTGACAGGGGGCTCAGTCTACGAGCAGTACTTC. Translated, it gives CASSQLTGGSVYEQYF.

There are many counts of this clonotype. V and J are TRBV4-1 and TRBJ2-1; 9 bases fit TRBD1. Germline trimming cut 1 base from V and 8 bases from J; bases unmatched to any gene: 3. CDR3 size: 14 residues. CDR1 is MGHRA and CDR2 is YSYEKL in the germline V gene. CDR3 amino acids: CASSQVGTGYEQFF. The CDR3, as DNA: TGCGCCAGCAGCCAAGTGGGGACAGGGTATGAGCAGTTCTTC.

This clonotype was observed at least ten times. The gene calls are TRBV7-9 and TRBJ1-1, with TRBD1 matching over 9 bases. Trimming took 4 bases from V and 6 from J; bases not matched to a gene: 9. CDR3 length: 15 residues. CDR1 and CDR2 (germline): SEHNR, FQNEAQ (reference sequence). The CDR3 reads CASSSVDRGFSEAFF. The CDR3 DNA follows: TGTGCCAGCAGCTCAGTCGACAGGGGGTTCTCTGAAGCTTTCTTT. The full variable domain, completed using reference TRBV7-9 and TRBJ1-1, is DTGVSQNPRHKITKRGQNVTFRCDPISEHNRLYWYRQTLGQGPEFLTYFQNEAQLEKSRLLSDRFSAERPKGSFSTLEIQRTEQGDSAMYLCASSSVDRGFSEAFFGQGTRLTVV.

This clonotype was seen many times. V is TRBV20-1 and J is TRBJ2-5, with 10 bases identical to TRBD2. The CDR3 totals 13 residues. From germline, CDR1 is DFQATT and CDR2 SNEGSKA (reference sequence). V shed 6 bases and J 2 bases; nucleotides not matched to a gene: 3. The CDR3 DNA reads TGCAGTGCGCTAGCGGGGGAGCAAGAGACCCAGTACTTC. Translation: CSALAGEQETQYF.

Note on this clonotype: Being one base from a much bigger clone, this may be a read error. This chain connects TRBV5-1 to TRBJ2-2; unclear D gene. The CDR3 runs 16 residues. CDR1 and CDR2 from the germline V gene are SGHRS and YFSETQ. This CDR3 is CARSFGPVPNTGELFF. In DNA, the CDR3 is TGCGCCAGGAGCTTTGGGCCTGTCCCGAACACCGGGGAGCTGTTTTTT.

This clonotype has at least ten counts. This rearrangement joins TRBV7-2 to TRBJ1-4; no firm D call. CDR1 is SGHTA, CDR2 FQGNSA, per germline. The CDR3 is 15 amino acids. Trimming left V 5 bases short and J 0 bases short, with 10 bases between. CDR3 sequence: CASSATVATNEKLFF. DNA of the CDR3: TGTGCCAGCAGCGCGACCGTTGCAACTAATGAAAAACTGTTTTTT.

In this sample, this clonotype turned up many times. This chain uses TRBV6-2 or TRBV6-3 with TRBJ2-4; no clear D. This CDR3 comprises 12 residues. The V gene lost 0 bases and the J gene lost 8 bases, with 5 bases spanning the gap. Germline values: CDR1 MNHEY, CDR2 SVGEGT. The CDR3 loop is CASSYSQHIQYF. The CDR3 DNA follows: TGTGCCAGCAGTTACTCGCAACACATTCAGTACTTC.

A few counts support this clonotype. The rearrangement uses TRBV29-1 and TRBJ2-5; D call uncertain. The CDR3 totals 10 residues. Per the germline V gene, CDR1 is SQVTM and CDR2 is ANQGSEA. The ends were cut back, 4 bases at V and 5 bases at J, with 5 bases in the middle. CDR3 bases: TGCAGCGTTGGACTGGAGACCCAGTACTTC. Residues: CSVGLETQYF.

The sample holds a few counts of this clonotype. The J gene is TRBJ2-6, the V gene TRBV9, with D perhaps assigned TRBD1 or TRBD2 (5 bases each). The CDR3 totals 18 residues. CDR1 and CDR2 from the germline V gene are SGDLS and YYNGEE. Trimming shortened V by 4 bases and J by 3 bases, and 20 bases separated the two germline ends. Written as DNA, the CDR3 is TGTGCCAGCAGCCCTTGGGGGAACAGTCTAGGTGGGGCCAACGTCCTGACTTTC. This codes for CASSPWGNSLGGANVLTF.

This clonotype has ten or more counts. This chain links TRBV19 with TRBJ2-7; TRBD2 aligns across 12 bases. The CDR3 is 14 amino acids. In germline, CDR1 is LNHDA, CDR2 SQIVND (reference sequence). With 6 bases clipped from V and 3 bases from J, the junction kept 3 bases outside the gene matches. CDR3 coding DNA: TGTGCCAGTAGCCAGACTAGCGGGGGCTACGAGCAGTACTTC. It specifies CASSQTSGGYEQYF.

Many counts were recorded for this clonotype. The rearrangement links TRBV7-2 to TRBJ1-5, with D possibly being TRBD1 (6 bases). The CDR3 runs to 14 residues. V was pared by 3 bases and J by 7 bases, with 13 bases between. Germline V gives CDR1 SGHTA, CDR2 FQGNSA. CDR3 DNA sequence: TGTGCCAGCAGCTTCCGGGACACTAGACAGCCCCAGCATTTT. This encodes CASSFRDTRQPQHF. The complete variable domain, with remaining parts taken from reference TRBV7-2 and TRBJ1-5, reads GAGVSQSPSNKVTEKGKDVELRCDPISGHTALYWYRQSLGQGLEFLIYFQGNSAPDKSGLPSDRFSAERTGGSVSTLTIQRTQQEDSAVYLCASSFRDTRQPQHFGDGTRLSIL.

In its sample, this clonotype was seen a few times. V gene TRBV6-5 combines with J gene TRBJ2-5; D uncertain. Germline CDR1 MNHEY, CDR2 SVGAGI. The CDR3 is 14 amino acids. V was shortened by 6 bases and J by 0 bases, with 11 bases between the two germline ends. The CDR3 sequence is CASRLTDDQETQYF. CDR3 nucleotides: TGTGCCAGCAGATTGACGGACGACCAAGAGACCCAGTACTTC.

This clonotype was seen ten or more times. The genes are TRBV5-1 and TRBJ2-2; 9 positions match TRBD1. Germline V gives CDR1 SGHRS, CDR2 YFSETQ. The trim removed 2 bases at V and 5 bases at J, leaving 4 bases unmatched. CDR3 size: 15 residues. The CDR3 here is CASSLQGARTGELFF. CDR3 in DNA: TGCGCCAGCAGCTTACAGGGGGCGCGGACCGGGGAGCTGTTTTTT.

This clonotype showed up many times. This sequence joins TRBV25-1 and TRBJ1-2; D is undetermined. The CDR3 loop spans 10 amino acids. Germline CDR1 MGHDK, CDR2 SYGVNS. The V end lost 3 bases, the J end lost 7 bases, and 3 bases lay between the germline ends. CDR3 DNA sequence: TGTGCCAGCAGTGATCTTGGCTACACCTTC. This translates into CASSDLGYTF.